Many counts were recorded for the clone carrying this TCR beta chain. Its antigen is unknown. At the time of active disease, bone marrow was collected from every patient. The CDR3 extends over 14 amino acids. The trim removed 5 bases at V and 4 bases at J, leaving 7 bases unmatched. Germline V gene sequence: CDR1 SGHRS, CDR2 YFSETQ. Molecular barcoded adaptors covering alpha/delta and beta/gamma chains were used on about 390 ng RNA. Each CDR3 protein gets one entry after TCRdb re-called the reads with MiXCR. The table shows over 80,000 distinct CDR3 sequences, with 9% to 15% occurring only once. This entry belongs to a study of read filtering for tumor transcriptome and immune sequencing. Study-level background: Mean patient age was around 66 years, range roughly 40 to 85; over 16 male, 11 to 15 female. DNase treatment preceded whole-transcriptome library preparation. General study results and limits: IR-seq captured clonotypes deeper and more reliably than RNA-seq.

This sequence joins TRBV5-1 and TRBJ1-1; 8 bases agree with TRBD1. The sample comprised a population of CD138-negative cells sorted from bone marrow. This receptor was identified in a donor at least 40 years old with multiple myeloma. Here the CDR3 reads CASSLTGVSTEAFF. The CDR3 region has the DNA TGCGCCAGCAGTCTGACAGGGGTCAGCACTGAAGCTTTCTTT.